This is a list of T cell receptor beta chains from one sample in a study of shared clonotypes between healthy human individuals. Assay used: immunoSEQ multiplex PCR; TCRdb lists only in-frame clones, some missing. The sample has 1.5 million to 2.5 million clones, approximately 94% seen once. The material sequenced was naive CD8+ T cells sorted from blood. The origin of the receptors is a man between 18 and 35 years old in good health. CDR3s include the opening cysteine and the closing phenylalanine or tryptophan. Fields, in order: V gene, D gene, clone size, J gene, CDR3 DNA, CDR3 protein. A D gene is named only where the DNA matches it firmly. Not all rows give a size; the values are once, few, many and, for expanded clones, a class.

v_call: TRBV19; d_call: TRBD1; clone_size: .; j_call: TRBJ2-7; cdr3_nt: TGTGCCAGTAGTATAGAAGGGACAGGAACAAAGTACTTC; cdr3_aa: CASSIEGTGTKYF
v_call: TRBV5-6; d_call: .; clone_size: .; j_call: TRBJ2-1; cdr3_nt: TGTGCCAGCAGCTTGGGTGGGAGTCTCAATGAGCAGTTCTTC; cdr3_aa: CASSLGGSLNEQFF
v_call: TRBV6-6; d_call: .; clone_size: .; j_call: TRBJ2-5; cdr3_nt: TGTGCCAGCAGTTACCCCGGACAGAGCCAAGAGACCCAGTACTTC; cdr3_aa: CASSYPGQSQETQYF
v_call: TRBV10-3; d_call: TRBD1; clone_size: .; j_call: TRBJ2-5; cdr3_nt: TGTGCCATCAGTGAGTCGAAGGGACAGGGGTCCCAAGAGACCCAGTACTTC; cdr3_aa: CAISESKGQGSQETQYF
v_call: TRBV10-1; d_call: .; clone_size: .; j_call: TRBJ1-6; cdr3_nt: TGCGCCAGCAGTGAGTCAGGAAGGGTTTCACCCCTCCACTTT; cdr3_aa: CASSESGRVSPLHF
v_call: TRBV7-9; d_call: TRBD2; clone_size: .; j_call: TRBJ2-7; cdr3_nt: TGTGCCAGCAGCTTAACTAGCGGTGGAAGCTCCTACGAGCAGTACTTC; cdr3_aa: CASSLTSGGSSYEQYF
v_call: TRBV28; d_call: TRBD1; clone_size: .; j_call: TRBJ2-5; cdr3_nt: TGTGCCAGCAGTTTCGTCTACTCGGGACAGGGGCGCGGGGAGACCCAGTACTTC; cdr3_aa: CASSFVYSGQGRGETQYF
v_call: TRBV7-9; d_call: TRBD1; clone_size: .; j_call: TRBJ1-4; cdr3_nt: TGTGCCAGCGAAAACATGCAGGGGGCAGGGGGAGAAAAACTGTTTTTT; cdr3_aa: CASENMQGAGGEKLFF
v_call: TRBV15; d_call: .; clone_size: .; j_call: TRBJ1-1; cdr3_nt: TGTGCCACCAGCATCCAGGGGAACACTGAAGCTTTCTTT; cdr3_aa: CATSIQGNTEAFF
v_call: TRBV7-6; d_call: .; clone_size: .; j_call: TRBJ2-7; cdr3_nt: TGTGCCAGCAGCCCGACTTTGGGCCAAGCCAACGAGCAGTACTTC; cdr3_aa: CASSPTLGQANEQYF
v_call: TRBV18; d_call: .; clone_size: .; j_call: TRBJ1-1; cdr3_nt: TGTGCCAGCTCACCATCGGATAACACTGAAGCTTTCTTT; cdr3_aa: CASSPSDNTEAFF
v_call: TRBV7-2; d_call: TRBD2; clone_size: .; j_call: TRBJ2-3; cdr3_nt: TGTGCCAGCAGCTCCGGGACTAGCGTCGGCACAGATACGCAGTATTTT; cdr3_aa: CASSSGTSVGTDTQYF
v_call: TRBV29-1; d_call: TRBD1; clone_size: .; j_call: TRBJ2-7; cdr3_nt: TGCAGCGTTCAGACAGGGGTTGCGGACGAGCAGTACTTC; cdr3_aa: CSVQTGVADEQYF
v_call: TRBV5-1; d_call: TRBD2; clone_size: .; j_call: TRBJ2-7; cdr3_nt: TGCGCCAGTGGACTAGCGGGAGGCTACGAGCAGTACTTC; cdr3_aa: CASGLAGGYEQYF
v_call: TRBV2; d_call: TRBD1; clone_size: once; j_call: TRBJ2-7; cdr3_nt: TGTGCCAGCAGTGGGCCGGTTAGGGACAGCCCCTACGAGCAGTACTTC; cdr3_aa: CASSGPVRDSPYEQYF
v_call: TRBV27; d_call: .; clone_size: .; j_call: TRBJ1-1; cdr3_nt: TGTGCCAGCAGTTTAACGGCAGGCGGGAACACTGAAGCTTTCTTT; cdr3_aa: CASSLTAGGNTEAFF
v_call: TRBV27; d_call: .; clone_size: .; j_call: TRBJ1-4; cdr3_nt: TGTGCCAGCAGAGAGGACGTAAATGAAAAACTGTTTTTT; cdr3_aa: CASREDVNEKLFF
v_call: TRBV7-9; d_call: .; clone_size: few; j_call: TRBJ2-3; cdr3_nt: TGTGCCAGCAGCTTAGGCCTAGATACGCAGTATTTT; cdr3_aa: CASSLGLDTQYF
v_call: TRBV11-2; d_call: TRBD2; clone_size: .; j_call: TRBJ2-3; cdr3_nt: TGTGCCAGCAACCCTACCCGGGGGGGCCCCCGCACAGATACGCAGTATTTT; cdr3_aa: CASNPTRGGPRTDTQYF
v_call: TRBV27; d_call: TRBD1; clone_size: .; j_call: TRBJ1-5; cdr3_nt: TGTGCCAGCAGCAAAACAGGGGGGGGACAGCCCCAGCATTTT; cdr3_aa: CASSKTGGGQPQHF
v_call: TRBV4-1; d_call: TRBD2; clone_size: .; j_call: TRBJ2-1; cdr3_nt: TGCGCCAGCAGCCAGCGACTAGCGGGAGGGCCCGATGAGCAGTTCTTC; cdr3_aa: CASSQRLAGGPDEQFF
v_call: TRBV30; d_call: TRBD2; clone_size: .; j_call: TRBJ2-1; cdr3_nt: TGTGCCTGGGCTAGCGGGAGCTATGAGCAGTTCTTC; cdr3_aa: CAWASGSYEQFF
v_call: TRBV5-1; d_call: TRBD1; clone_size: .; j_call: TRBJ2-5; cdr3_nt: TGCGCCAGCAGCTTGGTAGGGACAGGGTTAGGGGAGACCCAGTACTTC; cdr3_aa: CASSLVGTGLGETQYF
v_call: TRBV15; d_call: .; clone_size: .; j_call: TRBJ2-1; cdr3_nt: TGTGCCACCAGCAGGGAGGGGACTTTCAACGCCTACAATGAGCAGTTCTTC; cdr3_aa: CATSREGTFNAYNEQFF
v_call: TRBV13; d_call: TRBD2; clone_size: .; j_call: TRBJ2-1; cdr3_nt: TGTGCCAGCAGCTGGGGACTAGGGCGCAATGAGCAGTTCTTC; cdr3_aa: CASSWGLGRNEQFF
v_call: TRBV7-9; d_call: TRBD1; clone_size: .; j_call: TRBJ2-7; cdr3_nt: TGTGCCAGCAGCTCCCTCCCGGGACAGGGAGTTTACGAGCAGTACTTC; cdr3_aa: CASSSLPGQGVYEQYF
v_call: TRBV10-2; d_call: TRBD1; clone_size: .; j_call: TRBJ1-1; cdr3_nt: TGCGCCACCGATGCGAACAGGGGGCGAACTGAAGCTTTCTTT; cdr3_aa: CATDANRGRTEAFF